This T cell receptor beta chain is drawn from a study of cytomegalovirus exposure and HLA in healthy donors. Study-wide findings and caveats: The study put 150 or so TCR beta chains on its list as cytomegalovirus-associated. The tendency of first-cohort TCR clusters to co-occur in the approximately 110 validation repertoires was identified by a subsequent analysis.

This CDR3 spans 19 amino acids. V lost 4 bases and J lost 1; bases outside the gene matches: 18. The V gene's germline CDR1 is LNHNV and CDR2 YYDKDF (reference sequence). Comment on this clone: Its cognate antigen is unknown.

Clones were read by immunoSEQ multiplex PCR, and TCRdb kept only the in-frame ones, dropping some. The table shows fewer than 150,000 clones, with more than 70% occurring only once. This TCR derives from a young man in good health and CMV-seronegative. Sequencing was done on a sample of PBMCs. The chain links TRBV15 to TRBJ2-7; 8 bases are shared with TRBD2. In nucleotides, the CDR3 is TGTGCCACCAGCAAGGACCCACGGGGTAGCGGGATAACTTCCTACGAGCAGTACTTC. Translation: CATSKDPRGSGITSYEQYF.